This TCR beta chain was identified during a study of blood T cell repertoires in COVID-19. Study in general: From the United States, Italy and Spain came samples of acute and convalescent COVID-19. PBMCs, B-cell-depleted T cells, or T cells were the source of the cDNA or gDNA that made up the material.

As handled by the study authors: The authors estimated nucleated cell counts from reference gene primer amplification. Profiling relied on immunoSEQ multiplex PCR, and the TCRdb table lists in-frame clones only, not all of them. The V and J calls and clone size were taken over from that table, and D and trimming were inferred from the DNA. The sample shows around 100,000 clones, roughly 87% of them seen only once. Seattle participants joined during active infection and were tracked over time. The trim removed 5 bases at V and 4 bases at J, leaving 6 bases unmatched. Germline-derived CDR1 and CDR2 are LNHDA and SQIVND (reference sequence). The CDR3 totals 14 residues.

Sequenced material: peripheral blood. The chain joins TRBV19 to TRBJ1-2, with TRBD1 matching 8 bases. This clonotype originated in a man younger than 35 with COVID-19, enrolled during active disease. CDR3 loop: CASSPRQGSYGYTF. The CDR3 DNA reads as TGTGCCAGTAGTCCCCGACAGGGGAGCTATGGCTACACCTTC.